Given below is one T cell receptor (beta chain) in context. The antigen is unknown. The record originates from a study of graft-versus-host responses after intestinal transplantation. Looking at the study overall: Recipients were given multivisceral, liver-intestinal, or isolated intestinal transplants. Study-wide results and limits: GvH clonotypes were identified within recipient marrow, with a subset emerging first in ileum or blood.

Some clones are missing from TCRdb's copy, which holds only in-frame ones; the method was immunoSEQ multiplex PCR. The sample lists about 98,000 clones, about 82% occurring once. Looked up from germline, CDR1 is SGHNT and CDR2 is YYREEE (reference sequence). The CDR3 totals 14 residues. The V and J ends lost 5 bases and 6 bases, in that order; junction bases with no gene match: 5. The input for sequencing was PBMCs, taken 255 days after intestinal transplant. The receptor was derived from a human patient who received an intestinal transplant, so some T cells may come from the graft donor. The J gene is TRBJ2-4, the V gene TRBV5-4; 10 positions match TRBD1. CDR3 residues: CASSKDRGLNIQYF. CDR3 bases: TGTGCCAGCAGTAAGGACAGGGGGTTAAACATTCAGTACTTC.